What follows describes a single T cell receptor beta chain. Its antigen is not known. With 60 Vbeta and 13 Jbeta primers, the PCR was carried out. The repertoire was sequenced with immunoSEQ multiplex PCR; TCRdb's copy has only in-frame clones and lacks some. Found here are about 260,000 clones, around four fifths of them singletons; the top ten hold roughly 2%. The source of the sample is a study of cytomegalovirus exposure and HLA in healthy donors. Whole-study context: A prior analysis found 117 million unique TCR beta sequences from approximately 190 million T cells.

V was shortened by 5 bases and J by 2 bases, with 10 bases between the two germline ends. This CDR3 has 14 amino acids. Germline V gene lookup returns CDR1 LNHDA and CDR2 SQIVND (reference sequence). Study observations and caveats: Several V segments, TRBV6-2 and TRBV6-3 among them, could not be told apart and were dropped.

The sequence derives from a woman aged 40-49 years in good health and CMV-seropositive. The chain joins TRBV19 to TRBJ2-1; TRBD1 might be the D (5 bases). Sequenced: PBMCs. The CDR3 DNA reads TGTGCCAGTAGTGACAGCCCAACCTACAATGAGCAGTTCTTC. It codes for CASSDSPTYNEQFF.